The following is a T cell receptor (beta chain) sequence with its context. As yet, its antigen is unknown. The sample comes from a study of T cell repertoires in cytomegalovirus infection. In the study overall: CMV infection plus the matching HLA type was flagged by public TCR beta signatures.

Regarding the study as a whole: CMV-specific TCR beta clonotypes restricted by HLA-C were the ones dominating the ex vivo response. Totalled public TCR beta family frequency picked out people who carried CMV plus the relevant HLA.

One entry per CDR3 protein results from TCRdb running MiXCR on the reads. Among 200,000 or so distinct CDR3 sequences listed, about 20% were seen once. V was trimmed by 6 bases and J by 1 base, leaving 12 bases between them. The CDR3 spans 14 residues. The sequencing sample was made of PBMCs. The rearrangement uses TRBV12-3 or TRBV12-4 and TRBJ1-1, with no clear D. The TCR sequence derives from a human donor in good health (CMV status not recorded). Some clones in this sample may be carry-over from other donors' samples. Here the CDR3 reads CASSSPGANTEAFF. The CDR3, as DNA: TGTGCCAGCAGCTCCCCGGGAGCGAACACTGAAGCTTTCTTT.